This section outlines one T cell receptor beta chain sequence together with its context. Its antigen remains unidentified. V trimming: 6 bases; J trimming: 0 bases; junction bases outside the gene matches: 0. Germline values: CDR1 LNHDA, CDR2 SQIVND (reference sequence). The CDR3 is 14 amino acids. Treatment described: approximately nine-day PBMC culture with coronavirus spike peptide pools or control peptides (ViraFEST assay). This entry belongs to a study of vaccination and CD4 T cells after COVID-19. Oncomine TCR Beta short-read sequencing was applied to DNA from cultured CD4+ T cells. TCRdb reprocessed the PCR reads via MiXCR and lists one record per CDR3 protein. Of 10,000 to 15,000 distinct CDR3 sequences detected, roughly 50% appear once; the ten largest clones hold over 12%.

V and J are TRBV19 and TRBJ2-7; TRBD2 aligns across 12 bases. Sample: CD4+ T cells from blood, cultured in vitro. The TCR comes from a human donor who had recovered from COVID-19. DNA of the CDR3: TGTGCCAGTAGGACTAGCGGGAGCTCCTACGAGCAGTACTTC. It is translated as CASRTSGSSYEQYF.